This T cell receptor (beta chain) emerged from a study of shared clonotypes between healthy human individuals. The CDR3 has 14 residues. Germline V gene lookup returns CDR1 SQVTM and CDR2 ANQGSEA. Trimming removed 7 bases from V and 5 bases from J; junction bases left unmatched: 11. TCRdb keeps only in-frame clones here, not all; method: immunoSEQ multiplex PCR. Of roughly 1,500,000 clones in the sample, under 99% are singletons; the top ten hold roughly 0.42%. The source of this sequence is a man younger than 40 in good health. This rearrangement joins TRBV29-1 to TRBJ2-5, with 9 bases that match TRBD1. Sample: naive CD4+ T cells sorted from blood. Subset defined: CD45RA+ positively selected. Written as DNA, the CDR3 is TGCAGCGGGAAGGAGACAGGGGGTACGGAGACCCAGTACTTC. Residues: CSGKETGGTETQYF.